Presented here are 32 T cell receptor beta chains from one specimen sequenced in a study of T-cell reconstitution after alpha-beta-depleted transplantation in children. The TCRbeta library incorporated unique molecular identifiers. TCRdb used MiXCR to reprocess the PCR reads, holding one entry per CDR3 protein. The profile shows a few hundred thousand distinct CDR3 sequences, around an eighth of them singletons. The source was PBMCs from the stem cell graft donor, collected from the stem cell graft. These receptors were obtained from a human donor who donated a stem cell graft to a child with combined immunodeficiency.

Only a few counts were recorded for this clonotype. The gene calls are TRBV6-5 and TRBJ1-2; D possibly corresponds to TRBD1 (6 bases). Germline V gives CDR1 MNHEY, CDR2 SVGAGI. V lost 6 bases to trimming and J lost 4 bases, with 18 bases between them. CDR3 length equals 15 residues. The CDR3 DNA sequence: TGTGCCAGCAGACGTGGACAGACCGGCGTCTATGGCTACACCTTC. Amino acids: CASRRGQTGVYGYTF.

The gene calls are TRBV30 and TRBJ2-3, with 12 bases aligning to TRBD2. This CDR3 spans 16 amino acids. The germline CDR1 and CDR2 sequences are GTSNPN and SVGIG (reference sequence). The ends lost 5 bases at V and 3 bases at J; junction bases unmatched: 9. The CDR3 protein is CAWLPKLAGGTDTQYF. Here the CDR3 DNA reads TGTGCCTGGTTGCCTAAACTAGCGGGGGGTACAGATACGCAGTATTTT.

V gene TRBV9 combines with J gene TRBJ2-1; D is uncertain. Trimming stripped 1 base from V and 2 bases from J, with 13 bases between. Germline V gives CDR1 SGDLS, CDR2 YYNGEE. The length of the CDR3 is 16 residues. The CDR3 protein is CASSVKGSITYNEQFF. CDR3 coding DNA: TGTGCCAGCAGCGTAAAGGGTTCTATAACCTACAATGAGCAGTTCTTC.

The chain couples TRBV29-1 to TRBJ2-5; possible D gene TRBD1, 5 bases. The V gene's germline CDR1 is SQVTM and CDR2 ANQGSEA. The ends were cut back, 0 bases at V and 0 bases at J, with 8 bases in the middle. The CDR3 has 14 amino acids. Here the CDR3 DNA reads TGCAGCGTTGAAGATTCGACAGACCAAGAGACCCAGTACTTC. It specifies CSVEDSTDQETQYF.

V gene TRBV20-1 combines with J gene TRBJ2-5; possibly TRBD2 for D (6 bases). The CDR3 consists of 13 residues. Per germline, CDR1 DFQATT and CDR2 SNEGSKA (reference sequence). Between the trimmed V and J ends, which lost 6 bases and 7 bases, there was a span of 18 bases. For the CDR3, the DNA is TGCAGTGCCAATCGCCGGGACTCTCGGACCCAGTACTTC. This translates into CSANRRDSRTQYF.

This clonotype came up a few times. The chain couples TRBV20-1 to TRBJ2-7, with TRBD2 as a possible D gene (6 bases). Germline values: CDR1 DFQATT, CDR2 SNEGSKA (reference sequence). Trimming left V 3 bases short and J 3 bases short, with 6 bases between. The CDR3 has 11 residues. This chain's CDR3 is CSARDYYEQYF. CDR3 in DNA: TGCAGTGCTAGGGACTACTACGAGCAGTACTTC.

The chain couples TRBV28 to TRBJ2-4, with TRBD2 as a possible D gene (7 bases). Germline CDR1 reads MDHEN; CDR2 reads SYDVKM. V dropped 2 bases and J dropped 0 bases, with 8 bases sitting between them. The CDR3 length is 15 residues. CDR3 DNA sequence: TGTGCCAGCAGTTTAAGGGGGGGAGCCAAAAACATTCAGTACTTC. Encoded protein: CASSLRGGAKNIQYF.

This clonotype was counted only a few times. The chain links TRBV5-1 to TRBJ2-3; tentative D call: TRBD2 (5 bases). V lost 0 bases to trimming and J lost 7 bases, with 9 bases between them. Per the germline V gene, CDR1 is SGHRS and CDR2 is YFSETQ. CDR3 length: 13 amino acids. The CDR3 loop is CASSLAGLNTQYF. CDR3 nucleotides: TGCGCCAGCAGCTTGGCAGGACTTAATACGCAGTATTTT.

This clonotype was counted a few times. The V and J genes are TRBV5-1 and TRBJ2-7; TRBD1 matches at 8 bases. Germline V gives CDR1 SGHRS, CDR2 YFSETQ. V was clipped by 4 bases and J by 2 bases; unmatched bases: 5. The CDR3 is 14 residues long. CDR3 region: CASSGDRGPYEQYF. CDR3 DNA sequence: TGCGCCAGCAGCGGAGACAGGGGCCCCTACGAGCAGTACTTC.

The chain joins TRBV6-5 to TRBJ2-7; 10 bases fit TRBD1. V trimming: 4 bases; J trimming: 4 bases; junction bases outside the gene matches: 7. This CDR3 contains 15 residues. CDR1 MNHEY and CDR2 SVGAGI come from the germline V gene. CDR3 amino acids: CASSWGTGASYEQYF. The CDR3 coding sequence is TGTGCCAGCAGTTGGGGGACAGGGGCTTCGTACGAGCAGTACTTC.

This clonotype was counted between two and nine times. The V gene is TRBV2, the J gene TRBJ1-5; TRBD1 is a possible D gene (5 bases). Germline-derived CDR1 and CDR2 are SNHLY and FYNNEI. V lost 5 bases, J lost 2 bases, and 13 bases lay in between. The CDR3 spans 15 residues. This CDR3 reads CASSRDLGGNQPQHF. CDR3 DNA: TGTGCCAGCAGTAGAGACTTGGGGGGCAATCAGCCCCAGCATTTT.

Ten or more counts support this clonotype. The chain joins TRBV24-1 to TRBJ2-7, with 7 bases lining up with TRBD1. CDR3 length equals 14 residues. V shed 10 bases and J 3 bases; nucleotides not matched to a gene: 11. CDR1 KGHDR and CDR2 SFDVKD come from the germline V gene. Written as DNA, the CDR3 is TGTGCCACTCAGACAGGGAGAAGTAGCTACGAGCAGTACTTC. Amino acids: CATQTGRSSYEQYF.

This clonotype appeared a few times. The chain is built from TRBV12-3 or TRBV12-4 and TRBJ2-2, with 7 bases lining up with TRBD2. Trimming removed 7 bases from V and 1 base from J; junction bases left unmatched: 3. The CDR3 runs 14 residues. In DNA, the CDR3 is TGTGCCAGCAAACAGCGGGAGAACACCGGGGAGCTGTTTTTT. Its protein product is CASKQRENTGELFF.

This clonotype has more than one count but fewer than ten. The chain combines TRBV28 with TRBJ2-5, with 8 bases fitting TRBD1. There are 16 residues in the CDR3. Trimming removed 2 bases from V and 3 bases from J; junction bases left unmatched: 8. From germline, CDR1 is MDHEN and CDR2 SYDVKM. The CDR3, as DNA: TGTGCCAGCAGTTTACAGGGGGCCTTCTTAAAAGAGACCCAGTACTTC. Its protein is CASSLQGAFLKETQYF.

This chain joins TRBV9 and TRBJ2-3, with 8 positions matching TRBD2. Germline trimming cut 0 bases from V and 1 base from J; bases unmatched to any gene: 10. The CDR3 is 18 residues long. Germline CDR1 reads SGDLS; CDR2 reads YYNGEE. CDR3 sequence reads: CASSVAPTTSGRTDTQYF. As DNA, the CDR3 is TGTGCCAGCAGCGTAGCGCCCACTACTAGCGGCCGCACAGATACGCAGTATTTT.

The chain links TRBV9 to TRBJ2-7, with D perhaps matching TRBD1 or TRBD2 (5 bases each). The CDR3 runs 16 residues. V gave up 0 bases and J gave up 0 bases, with 13 bases separating them. From germline, CDR1 is SGDLS and CDR2 YYNGEE. The CDR3 sequence: CASSVGGSLSSYEQYF. The CDR3 DNA follows: TGTGCCAGCAGCGTAGGGGGGTCTTTAAGCTCCTACGAGCAGTACTTC.

The genes are TRBV6-2 or TRBV6-3 and TRBJ2-7, with TRBD1 matching over 9 bases. Trimming at V came to 8 bases and at J to 1 base, leaving 9 bases not matched to a gene. From germline, CDR1 is MNHEY and CDR2 SVGEGT. The CDR3 runs 15 residues. CDR3: CASGTFGTGSYEQYF. The CDR3 DNA reads TGTGCCAGCGGTACATTCGGGACAGGGTCCTACGAGCAGTACTTC.

This clonotype was counted ten times or more. This chain connects TRBV24-1 to TRBJ2-2; no definite D call. Per germline, CDR1 KGHDR and CDR2 SFDVKD. The V gene lost 3 bases and the J gene lost 0 bases, with 7 bases spanning the gap. The CDR3 extends over 15 amino acids. CDR3 nucleotides: TGTGCCACCAGTGATATAGGACCGAACACCGGGGAGCTGTTTTTT. The encoded protein is CATSDIGPNTGELFF.

This clonotype was detected a few times. The V and J genes are TRBV27 and TRBJ1-6; D gene ambiguous. V lost 9 bases, J lost 3 bases, and 15 bases lay in between. CDR1 and CDR2 from the germline V gene are MNHEY and SMNVEV (reference sequence). The CDR3 has 15 residues. DNA for the CDR3: TGTGCCAGTGCGATGGGATTGGACTATAATTCACCCCTCCACTTT. Its protein is CASAMGLDYNSPLHF.

This clonotype was seen repeatedly, ten times or more. The chain carries TRBV28 and TRBJ1-2, with D possibly matching TRBD1 (6 bases). The V gene's germline CDR1 is MDHEN and CDR2 SYDVKM. V lost 3 bases to trimming and J lost 7 bases, with 9 bases between them. The CDR3 is made up of 12 amino acids. The CDR3 here is CASSLTGFGYTF. The CDR3 region has the DNA TGTGCCAGCAGTTTGACAGGTTTTGGCTACACCTTC.

This clonotype was seen only a few times. CDR3 amino acids: CASSSFKFMLNTGELFF. DNA for the CDR3: TGTGCCAGCAGCTCCTTTAAGTTTATGCTGAACACCGGGGAGCTGTTTTTT. The chain recombines TRBV7-2 with TRBJ2-2; no reliable D call. V lost 4 bases, J lost 1 base, and 16 bases lay in between. Germline loops: CDR1 SGHTA, CDR2 FQGNSA. The CDR3 contains 17 residues.

This clonotype was recorded only once. V is TRBV11-2 and J is TRBJ2-1, with TRBD2 matching 8 bases. CDR1 SGHAT and CDR2 FQNNGV come from the germline V gene. The V gene end was trimmed by 1 base and the J gene end by 1 base; junction bases not matched to a gene: 12. The CDR3 loop spans 19 amino acids. The CDR3 nucleotides read TGTGCCAGCAGCTTAGTTCGAGCGGGGGTCACCGGGTCCTACAATGAGCAGTTCTTC. It translates to CASSLVRAGVTGSYNEQFF.

Only a few counts were recorded for this clonotype. The chain is built from TRBV7-2 and TRBJ2-7; TRBD1 matches at 7 bases. Germline V gene data show CDR1 as SGHTA and CDR2 as FQGNSA. Trimming took 5 bases from V and 2 from J; bases not matched to a gene: 9. This CDR3 contains 15 residues. The CDR3 loop reads CASSPQTGRTYEQYF. Here the CDR3 DNA reads TGTGCCAGCAGCCCACAGACAGGGCGGACCTACGAGCAGTACTTC.

The rearrangement joins TRBV7-2 to TRBJ2-4, with 7 bases aligning to TRBD2. V shed 1 base and J 8 bases; nucleotides not matched to a gene: 5. This CDR3 spans 14 amino acids. Per germline, CDR1 SGHTA and CDR2 FQGNSA. CDR3 residues: CASSLVARGDIQYF. CDR3 bases: TGTGCCAGCAGCTTAGTGGCCCGGGGGGACATTCAGTACTTC.

This clonotype was counted a few times. The chain couples TRBV27 to TRBJ2-7, with 7 bases matching TRBD1. The CDR3 loop spans 13 amino acids. Germline V CDR1 and CDR2: MNHEY, SMNVEV (reference sequence). V shed 6 bases, J shed 2 bases, and the junction held 4 bases outside the gene matches. The DNA of the CDR3 is TGTGCCAGCAGATTTACAGGGGCCTACGAGCAGTACTTC. Its translation is CASRFTGAYEQYF.

This clonotype turned up a few times. The chain carries TRBV20-1 and TRBJ2-3; D not certain. Trimming took 3 bases from V and 2 from J, leaving 9 bases between them. Germline V gene sequence: CDR1 DFQATT, CDR2 SNEGSKA (reference sequence). This CDR3 spans 13 amino acids. The CDR3 DNA is TGCAGTGCTAGCTCTTCCGCCACAGATACGCAGTATTTT. This sequence encodes CSASSSATDTQYF.

In its sample, this clonotype was seen many times. The V and J genes are TRBV29-1 and TRBJ2-2; TRBD2 agrees at 9 bases. The CDR3 contains 15 residues. With V trimmed by 4 bases and J by 6 bases, 9 bases remained unmatched. Germline V gene data show CDR1 as SQVTM and CDR2 as ANQGSEA. The CDR3 here is CSVVYSGRVPGELFF. The CDR3, as DNA: TGCAGCGTTGTGTATAGCGGGAGAGTTCCCGGGGAGCTGTTTTTT.

This clonotype has just a few counts. The rearrangement uses TRBV7-7 and TRBJ2-5; D gene uncertain. In germline, CDR1 is SSHAT, CDR2 FNYEAQ (reference sequence). The ends were cut back, 5 bases at V and 5 bases at J, with 21 bases in the middle. The CDR3 extends over 16 amino acids. CDR3 sequence reads: CASSKTAPQPGETQYF. The CDR3 region has the DNA TGTGCCAGCAGCAAAACCGCACCACAGCCCGGGGAGACCCAGTACTTC.

The V gene is TRBV12-3 or TRBV12-4, the J gene TRBJ2-1; 15 bases are shared with TRBD2. The V gene end was trimmed by 5 bases and the J gene end by 0 bases; junction bases not matched to a gene: 2. This CDR3 has 17 amino acids. The CDR3 region has the DNA TGTGCCAGCAGTGGACTAGCGGGAGGGTACTCCTACAATGAGCAGTTCTTC. Its protein product is CASSGLAGGYSYNEQFF.

The V gene is TRBV6-1, the J gene TRBJ2-3, with TRBD1 matching 8 bases. J was trimmed by 2 bases and V by 2 bases; bases with no gene match: 0. The CDR3 loop spans 14 amino acids. Germline V gene lookup returns CDR1 MNHNS and CDR2 SASEGT. Here the CDR3 DNA reads TGTGCCAGCAGTGAACAGGGGGCCACAGATACGCAGTATTTT. As protein: CASSEQGATDTQYF.

V is TRBV29-1 and J is TRBJ2-7; 8 bases are a match to TRBD1. The CDR3 runs to 13 residues. The J segment lost 3 bases and the V segment lost 6 bases, leaving 7 bases of the junction unmatched. From germline, CDR1 is SQVTM and CDR2 ANQGSEA. CDR3 bases: TGCAGCGTACTGACAGGGGACAACTACGAGCAGTACTTC. Encoded protein: CSVLTGDNYEQYF.

This clonotype was seen ten or more times. The chain employs TRBV7-3 and TRBJ2-5; 10 positions match TRBD2. Trimming at V came to 2 bases and at J to 1 base, leaving 1 base not matched to a gene. This CDR3 contains 15 residues. The germline CDR1 and CDR2 sequences are SGHTA and FQGTGA. As DNA, the CDR3 is TGTGCCAGCAGCTTACTAGCGGGGGTCCAAGAGACCCAGTACTTC. It is translated as CASSLLAGVQETQYF. The entire variable domain, with the rest obtained from reference TRBV7-3 and TRBJ2-5, is as follows: GAGVSQTPSNKVTEKGKYVELRCDPISGHTALYWYRQSLGQGPEFLIYFQGTGAADDSGLPNDRFFAVRPEGSVSTLKIQRTERGDSAVYLCASSLLAGVQETQYFGPGTRLLVL.